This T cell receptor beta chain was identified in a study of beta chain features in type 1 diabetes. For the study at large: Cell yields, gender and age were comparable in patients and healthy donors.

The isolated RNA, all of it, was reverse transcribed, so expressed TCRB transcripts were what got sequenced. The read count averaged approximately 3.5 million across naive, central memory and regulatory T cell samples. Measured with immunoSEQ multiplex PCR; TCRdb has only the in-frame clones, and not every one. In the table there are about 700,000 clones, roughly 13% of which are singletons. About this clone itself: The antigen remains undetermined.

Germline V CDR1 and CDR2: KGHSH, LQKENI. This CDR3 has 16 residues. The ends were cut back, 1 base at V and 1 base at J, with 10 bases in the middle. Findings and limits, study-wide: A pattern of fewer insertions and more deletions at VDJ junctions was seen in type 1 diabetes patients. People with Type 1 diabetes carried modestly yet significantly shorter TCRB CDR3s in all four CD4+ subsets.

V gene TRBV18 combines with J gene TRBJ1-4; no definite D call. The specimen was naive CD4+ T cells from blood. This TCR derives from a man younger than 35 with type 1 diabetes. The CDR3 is CASSPLREGTNEKLFF. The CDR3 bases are TGTGCCAGCTCACCACTCCGGGAAGGAACTAATGAAAAACTGTTTTTT.